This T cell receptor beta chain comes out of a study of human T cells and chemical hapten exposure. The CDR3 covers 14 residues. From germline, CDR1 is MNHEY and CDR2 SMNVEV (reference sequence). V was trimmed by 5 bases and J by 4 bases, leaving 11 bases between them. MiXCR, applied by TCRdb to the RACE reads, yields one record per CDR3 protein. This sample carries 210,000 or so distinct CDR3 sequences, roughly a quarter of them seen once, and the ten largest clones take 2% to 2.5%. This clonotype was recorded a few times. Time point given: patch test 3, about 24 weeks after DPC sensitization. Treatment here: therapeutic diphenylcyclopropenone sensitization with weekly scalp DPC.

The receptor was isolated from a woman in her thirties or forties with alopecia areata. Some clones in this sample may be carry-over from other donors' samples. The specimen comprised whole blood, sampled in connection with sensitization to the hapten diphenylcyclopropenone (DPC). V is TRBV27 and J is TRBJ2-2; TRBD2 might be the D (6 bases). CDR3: CASSEMGGTGELFF. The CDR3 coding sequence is TGTGCCAGCAGTGAGATGGGGGGCACCGGGGAGCTGTTTTTT.